This TCR beta chain derives from a study of T cells expressing NK-cell markers. Study at large: Cells sorted as CD3+CD56+NKG2C+, CD3+CD56+NKG2C- and CD3+CD56-NKG2C+ T cells supplied the TCR beta repertoires. Of eight sequenced donors, seven were HCMV-seropositive and one HCMV-seronegative.

Study-level findings and limits: These same clonotypes (in several donors) also led the CD3+CD56-NKG2C+ fraction.

With regard to this clonotype: Its specificity is not known.

The authors made TCR beta cDNA libraries by 5'RACE template switching. This switching added a universal primer site and UMIs. Following a re-call of the 5' RACE reads, TCRdb has one entry per CDR3 protein and lacks DNA. In all, the sample yields about 260,000 distinct CDR3 sequences. This clonotype was obtained from a woman between 18 and 75 years old in good health. Sequenced material: blood T cells: a sorted CD56 or NKG2C T cell subset, CD4+ or CD8+ T cells, or bulk PBMC T cells (not recorded which).

CDR3 residues: CASSISTSTDTQYF. The chain has TRBV19 and TRBJ2-3. The CDR3 loop spans 14 amino acids. Per germline, CDR1 LNHDA and CDR2 SQIVND (reference sequence). Combining the CDR3 with reference TRBV19 and TRBJ2-3 gives the whole variable domain DGGITQSPKYLFRKEGQNVTLSCEQNLNHDAMYWYRQDPGQGLRLIYYSQIVNDFQKGDIAEGYSVSREKKESFPLTVTSAQKNPTAFYLCASSISTSTDTQYFGPGTRLTVL.